Following are 8 T cell receptor beta chains from one sample sequenced in a study of cytomegalovirus exposure and HLA in healthy donors. This PCR relied on a set of 60 Vbeta primers and 13 Jbeta primers. Assay: immunoSEQ multiplex PCR; the TCRdb copy retains only in-frame clones and omits some. In the table there are under 150,000 clones, under 90% of which are singletons. What was sequenced was PBMCs. Every receptor here comes from a male donor in good health and CMV-seronegative.

The chain has TRBV29-1 and TRBJ1-3, with TRBD1 matching over 9 bases. Germline assignment: CDR1 SQVTM and CDR2 ANQGSEA. The CDR3 spans 17 residues. J lost 4 bases, V lost 7 bases, and 17 bases had no gene match. Here the CDR3 DNA reads TGCAGCGCCGTCCCGGGACAGGGAACTAGGTCGGGAAACACCATATATTTT. Its protein product is CSAVPGQGTRSGNTIYF.

CDR3: CASRGRLTEAFF. CDR3 DNA sequence: TGTGCCAGCAGAGGGAGGCTCACTGAAGCTTTCTTT. This chain uses TRBV2 with TRBJ1-1; D remains unclear. V lost 6 bases to trimming and J lost 4 bases, with 9 bases between them. The CDR3 totals 12 residues. Germline V lookup: CDR1 SNHLY, CDR2 FYNNEI.

The chain uses TRBV21-1 and TRBJ2-1; the table assigns TRBD2, which was not confirmed against the DNA. TRBV21-1 is a recognized pseudogene. CDR3 length: 18 amino acids. The CDR3 DNA follows: TGTGCCAGCAGCAAAGTTCGAGATGGGACTGACTCCTACAATGAGCAGTTCTTC. Protein product: CASSKVRDGTDSYNEQFF.

The chain joins TRBV13 to TRBJ1-2, with TRBD1 identical over 8 bases. Trimming took 6 bases from V and 4 from J; bases not matched to a gene: 13. CDR3 length: 16 amino acids. CDR1 and CDR2 (germline): PRHDT, FYEKMQ (reference sequence). The CDR3 DNA reads TGTGCCAGCAGTTCTCAGGGGGCAGCGAATTTCTATGGCTACACCTTC. Encoded protein: CASSSQGAANFYGYTF.

In regard to this clone: An end of the junction does not agree with germline; a read error may underlie this. The rearrangement links TRBV7-6 to TRBJ2-7; 8 bases fit TRBD1. Germline V lookup: CDR1 SGHVS, CDR2 FNYEAQ. The CDR3 length is 15 residues. The CDR3 reads CASGLTGGVGGEQYF. CDR3 bases: TGTGCCAGCGGCTTAACAGGGGGTGTGGGTGGCGAGCAGTACTTC.

The chain carries TRBV30 and TRBJ1-1; D possibly corresponds to TRBD1 (6 bases). Trimming removed 0 bases at V and 0 bases at J, with 8 bases between. Per the germline V gene, CDR1 is GTSNPN and CDR2 is SVGIG (reference sequence). This CDR3 has 14 amino acids. The CDR3 DNA reads TGTGCCTGGAGTGTCTGGGACATGAACACTGAAGCTTTCTTT. Residues: CAWSVWDMNTEAFF. Full variable domain (missing parts from reference TRBV30 and TRBJ1-1): SQTIHQWPATLVQPVGSPLSLECTVEGTSNPNLYWYRQAAGRGLQLLFYSVGIGQISSEVPQNLSASRPQDRQFILSSKKLLLSDSGFYLCAWSVWDMNTEAFFGQGTRLTVV.

The genes are TRBV29-1 and TRBJ1-1; no reliable D call. CDR3 length: 12 residues. CDR1 is SQVTM, CDR2 ANQGSEA, per germline. Trimming cost V 8 bases and J 0 bases, with 10 bases left between them. The CDR3 here is CSSKLLNTEAFF. In DNA, the CDR3 is TGCAGCTCCAAACTCCTGAACACTGAAGCTTTCTTT. Together with reference TRBV29-1 and TRBJ1-1, the CDR3 gives the full variable domain: SAVISQKPSRDICQRGTSLTIQCQVDSQVTMMFWYRQQPGQSLTLIATANQGSEATYESGFVIDKFPISRPNLTFSTLTVSNMSPEDSSIYLCSSKLLNTEAFFGQGTRLTVV.

J is TRBJ2-7 and V is TRBV18; D may be TRBD1 (6 bases). Germline CDR1 is KGHSH and CDR2 is LQKENI. The CDR3 runs to 13 residues. V was trimmed by 6 bases and J by 4 bases, leaving 13 bases between them. Here the CDR3 DNA reads TGTGCCAGCTCCCCCGGGACACAGTACGAGCAGTACTTC. This sequence encodes CASSPGTQYEQYF.